This record looks at one T cell receptor (beta chain) sequence and its context. This entry is derived from a study of blood T cell repertoires in COVID-19. Study-wide background: Donors in the United States, Italy and Spain gave samples during acute or convalescent COVID-19.

Trimming cost V 1 base and J 0 bases; bases outside gene matches: 7. The CDR3 spans 17 residues. The germline gives CDR1 SEHNR, CDR2 FQNEAQ (reference sequence). The protocol was immunoSEQ multiplex PCR, while the TCRdb copy is restricted to in-frame clones and leaves out a portion. The sample shows a few hundred thousand clones, 85% of them seen only once. The V call is TRBV7-9, the J call TRBJ1-1; TRBD1 agrees at 8 bases. Sample: PBMCs or T cells enriched from blood (not recorded which). This receptor was obtained from a woman between 50 and 59 years old who had been exposed to COVID-19. The CDR3 DNA reads as TGTGCCAGCAGCTTAGGACAGGGGCGTTCAATGAACACTGAAGCTTTCTTT. This codes for CASSLGQGRSMNTEAFF.